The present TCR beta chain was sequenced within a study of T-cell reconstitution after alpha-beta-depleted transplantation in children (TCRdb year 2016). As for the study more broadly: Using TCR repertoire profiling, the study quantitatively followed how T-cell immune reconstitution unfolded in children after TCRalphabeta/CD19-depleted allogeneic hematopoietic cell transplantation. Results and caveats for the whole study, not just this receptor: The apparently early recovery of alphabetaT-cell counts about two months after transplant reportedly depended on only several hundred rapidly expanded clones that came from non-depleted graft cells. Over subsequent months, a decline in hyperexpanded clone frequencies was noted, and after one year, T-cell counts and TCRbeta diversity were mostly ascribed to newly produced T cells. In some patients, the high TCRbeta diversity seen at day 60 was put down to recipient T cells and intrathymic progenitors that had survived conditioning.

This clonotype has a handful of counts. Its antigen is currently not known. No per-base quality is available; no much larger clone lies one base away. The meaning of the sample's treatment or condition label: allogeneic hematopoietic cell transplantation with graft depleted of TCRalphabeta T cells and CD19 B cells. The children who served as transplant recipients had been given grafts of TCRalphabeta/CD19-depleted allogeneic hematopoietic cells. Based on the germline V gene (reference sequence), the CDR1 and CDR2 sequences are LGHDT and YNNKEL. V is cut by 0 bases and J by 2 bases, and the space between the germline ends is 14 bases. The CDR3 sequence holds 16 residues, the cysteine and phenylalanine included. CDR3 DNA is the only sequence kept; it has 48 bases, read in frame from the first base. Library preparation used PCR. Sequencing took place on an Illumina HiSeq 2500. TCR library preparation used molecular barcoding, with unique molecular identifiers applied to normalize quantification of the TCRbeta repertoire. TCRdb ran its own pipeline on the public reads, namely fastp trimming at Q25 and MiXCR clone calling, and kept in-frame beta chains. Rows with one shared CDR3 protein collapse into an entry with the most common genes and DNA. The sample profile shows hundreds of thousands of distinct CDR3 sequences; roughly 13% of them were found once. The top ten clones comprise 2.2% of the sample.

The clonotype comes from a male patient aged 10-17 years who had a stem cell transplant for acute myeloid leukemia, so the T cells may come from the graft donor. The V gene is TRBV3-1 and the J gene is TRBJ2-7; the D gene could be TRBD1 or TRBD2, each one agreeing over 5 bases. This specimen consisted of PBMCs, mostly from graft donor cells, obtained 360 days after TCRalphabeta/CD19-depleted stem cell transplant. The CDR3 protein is CASSQDWGRPTYEQYF. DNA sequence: TGTGCCAGCAGCCAAGATTGGGGGAGACCCACCTACGAGCAGTACTTC.